This TCR beta chain is from a study of human CD4 T cells and Enterobacteriaceae (dated by TCRdb to about 2020). Findings and caveats that apply to the study as a whole: Reactivity of ex vivo clonotypes was inferred only by matching nucleotide sequences to CFSE-low cultures from the same donors. Ex vivo, broadly cross-reactive clonotypes were observed to appear more expanded than specific clonotypes, with about 55% of the 19 and about 60% of the roughly 34 being found within the top 5%.

Memory CD4+ T cells, defined as all CD4+ cells other than CD45RA+CCR7+CD95- naive cells, were FACS-sorted on a FACSAria III to a purity of over 98%. Blood from healthy donors came from blood donation centers in Switzerland. Total CD4+ T cells and monocytes were enriched by positive selection with CD4 and CD14 magnetic microbeads. CD8+, CD14+, CD16+, CD56+, CD19+ and CD25-bright cells were excluded prior to sorting. To assess in vivo expansion of bacteria-reactive clonotypes, total memory CD4+ T cells from two blood donors were sequenced directly ex vivo. Isolation of peripheral blood mononuclear cells from donor blood was performed with Ficoll-Paque Plus. In the case of this clone: The antigen it recognizes is unknown. No much larger clone is present one base from it, and per-base qualities are unavailable.

Ex vivo total memory CD4+ samples were sequenced at deep level, with detection sensitivity of one cell in 200,000. The QIAamp DNA Micro Kit was used to extract genomic DNA from cell pellets, and spectrophotometry was used to check the quantity and purity of the genomic DNA. The immunoSEQ multiplex PCR assay was used to amplify the TCR Vbeta CDR3 regions. The Illumina HiSeq platform was used to sequence the amplicons. The retrieved sequences were 87 nucleotides in length and included the CDR3 region. From the authors' description of their analysis: A clonotype was defined as a unique productive TCR Vbeta nucleotide sequence, quantified by productive template frequency from ImmunoSEQ Analyzer V3.0. Expanded clonotypes were defined by a threshold at the top 5th percentile of each frequency-ranked repertoire. The R package fossil was used to compute repertoire overlap as Chao-Jaccard, and the R package MASS was used to visualize the overlap by nonmetric multidimensional scaling. The table comes from immuneACCESS by way of TCRdb, which keeps in-frame sequences with V and J called. Part of the clones is missing from these tables; in studies checked, under half for an unresolved V gene and the rest for unknown reasons. From that table come the V and J calls and clone size; the DNA was used to work out D and trimming. Within this sample are 27,000 or so clones, with approximately 80% of them counted one time only. The ten biggest clones cover around 0.96% of the sample.

The CDR3 numbers 18 residues from cysteine through phenylalanine. CDR3 DNA is the only sequence kept; it has 54 bases, read in frame from the first base. Rearrangement joined TRBV12-2 to TRBJ2-5; the DNA was not compared with TRBD2, the D call given in the table. TRBV12-2 is annotated as a pseudogene. The origin of this receptor is a human donor in good health. The sequenced sample was memory CD4+ T cells from blood. Taken with the paper, the label for cell subset or site translates to: total memory CD4 T cells sorted directly ex vivo, unstimulated. The DNA reads TGTGCAAGTCGCCCATTAGCGGATGGCCGGGAGGGCCCAGAGACCCAGTACTTC. Translated, this gives CASRPLADGREGPETQYF.